This record concerns one TCR beta chain sequence. Its antigen remains unknown. The data originate from a study of cytomegalovirus exposure and HLA in healthy donors. Study observations and caveats: Excluded: some indistinguishable V segments such as TRBV6-2 and TRBV6-3. Several of the most significant clusters appeared linked to common viral pathogens, based on a later analysis.

Germline loops: CDR1 SGHTA, CDR2 FQGTGA. The CDR3 has 13 residues. V gave up 1 base and J gave up 3 bases, with 7 bases separating them. Primers for the PCR totalled 60 Vbeta and 13 Jbeta. Measured with immunoSEQ multiplex PCR; TCRdb has only the in-frame clones, and not every one. The sample includes 90,000 to 140,000 clones, around 80% seen only once; the top ten take roughly 6.1%. This TCR was sampled from a man younger than 35 in good health and CMV-seronegative. The chain joins TRBV7-3 to TRBJ2-7; no clear D gene. The sample taken for sequencing was PBMCs. CDR3 amino acids: CASSLNKYYEQYF. The CDR3 DNA follows: TGTGCCAGCAGCTTAAACAAATACTACGAGCAGTACTTC.